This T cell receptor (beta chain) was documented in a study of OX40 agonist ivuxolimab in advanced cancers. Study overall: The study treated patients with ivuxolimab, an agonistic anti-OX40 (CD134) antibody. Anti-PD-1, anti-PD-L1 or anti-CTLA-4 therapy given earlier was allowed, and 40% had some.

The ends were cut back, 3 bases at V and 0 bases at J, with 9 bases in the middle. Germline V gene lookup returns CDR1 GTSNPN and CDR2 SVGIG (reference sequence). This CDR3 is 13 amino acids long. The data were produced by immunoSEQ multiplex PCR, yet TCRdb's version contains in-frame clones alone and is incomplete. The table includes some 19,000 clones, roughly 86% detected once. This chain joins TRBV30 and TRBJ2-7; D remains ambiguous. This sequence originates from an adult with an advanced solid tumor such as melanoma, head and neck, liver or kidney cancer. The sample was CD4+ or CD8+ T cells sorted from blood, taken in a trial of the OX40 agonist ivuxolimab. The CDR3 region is CAWSLDSSYEQYF. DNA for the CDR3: TGTGCCTGGAGCTTGGATAGCTCCTACGAGCAGTACTTC.